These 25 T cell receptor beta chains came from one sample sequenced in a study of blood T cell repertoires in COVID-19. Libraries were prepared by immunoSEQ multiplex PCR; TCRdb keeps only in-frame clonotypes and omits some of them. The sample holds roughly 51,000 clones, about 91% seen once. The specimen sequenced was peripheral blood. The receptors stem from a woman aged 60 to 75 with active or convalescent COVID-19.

The CDR3 DNA is TGTGCCAGCAGAATCCTCCGGGACAGCTATGGCTACACCTTC. Translation gives CASRILRDSYGYTF. The chain recombines TRBV6-5 with TRBJ1-2; TRBD1 aligns across 7 bases. Trimming removed 6 bases from V and 4 bases from J; junction bases left unmatched: 8. Germline V gene data show CDR1 as MNHEY and CDR2 as SVGAGI. This CDR3 region has 14 residues.

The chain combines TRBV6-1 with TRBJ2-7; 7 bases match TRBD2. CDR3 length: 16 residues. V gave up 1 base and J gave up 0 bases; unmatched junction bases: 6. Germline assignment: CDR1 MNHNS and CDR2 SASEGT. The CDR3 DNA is TGTGCCAGCAGTGAAGTAATAGCGGGCGCCTCCTACGAGCAGTACTTC. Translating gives CASSEVIAGASYEQYF.

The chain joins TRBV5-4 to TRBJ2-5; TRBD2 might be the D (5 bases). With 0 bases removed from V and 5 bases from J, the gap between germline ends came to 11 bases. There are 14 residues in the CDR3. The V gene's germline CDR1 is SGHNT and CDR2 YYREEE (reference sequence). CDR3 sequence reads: CASSLVQERETQYF. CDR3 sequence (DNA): TGTGCCAGCAGCTTGGTGCAGGAGCGGGAGACCCAGTACTTC.

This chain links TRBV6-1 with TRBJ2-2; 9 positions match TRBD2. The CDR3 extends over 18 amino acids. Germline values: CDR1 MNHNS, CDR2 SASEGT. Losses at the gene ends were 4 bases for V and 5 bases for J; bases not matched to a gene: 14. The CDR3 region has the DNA TGTGCCAGCAGTGGAAGCCCTTCTAGCGGGAAGTGGACCGGGGAGCTGTTTTTT. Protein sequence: CASSGSPSSGKWTGELFF.

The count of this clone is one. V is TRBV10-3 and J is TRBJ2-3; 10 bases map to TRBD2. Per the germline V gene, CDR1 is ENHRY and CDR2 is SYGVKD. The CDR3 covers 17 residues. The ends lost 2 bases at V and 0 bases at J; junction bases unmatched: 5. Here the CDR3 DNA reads TGTGCCATCAGTGAGACTAGCGGGGATACTAGCACAGATACGCAGTATTTT. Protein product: CAISETSGDTSTDTQYF.

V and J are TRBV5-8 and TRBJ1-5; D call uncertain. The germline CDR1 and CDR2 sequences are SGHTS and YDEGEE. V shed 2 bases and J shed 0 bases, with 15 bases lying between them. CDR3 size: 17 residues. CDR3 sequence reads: CASSFDPGKISNQPQHF. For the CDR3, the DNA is TGTGCCAGCAGCTTCGACCCGGGGAAGATTAGCAATCAGCCCCAGCATTTT.

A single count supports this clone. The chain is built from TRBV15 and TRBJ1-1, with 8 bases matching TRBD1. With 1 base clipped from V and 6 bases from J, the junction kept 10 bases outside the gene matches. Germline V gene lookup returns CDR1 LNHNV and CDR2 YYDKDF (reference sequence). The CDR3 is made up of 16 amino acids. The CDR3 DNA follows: TGTGCCACCAGCAGAGTTAGTGGCAGGGGGCGTCCTGAAGCTTTCTTT. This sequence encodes CATSRVSGRGRPEAFF.

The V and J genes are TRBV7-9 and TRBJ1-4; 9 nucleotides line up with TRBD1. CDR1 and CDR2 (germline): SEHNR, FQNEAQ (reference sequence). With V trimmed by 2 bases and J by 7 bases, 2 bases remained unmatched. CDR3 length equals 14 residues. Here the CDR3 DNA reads TGTGCCAGCAGCTTAATACAGGGGGCTGAAAAACTGTTTTTT. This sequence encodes CASSLIQGAEKLFF. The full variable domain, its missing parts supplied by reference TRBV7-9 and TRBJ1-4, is DTGVSQNPRHKITKRGQNVTFRCDPISEHNRLYWYRQTLGQGPEFLTYFQNEAQLEKSRLLSDRFSAERPKGSFSTLEIQRTEQGDSAMYLCASSLIQGAEKLFFGSGTQLSVL.

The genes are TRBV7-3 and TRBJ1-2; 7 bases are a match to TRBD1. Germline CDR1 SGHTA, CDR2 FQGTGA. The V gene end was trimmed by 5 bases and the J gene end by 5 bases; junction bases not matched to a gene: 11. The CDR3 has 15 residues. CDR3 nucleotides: TGTGCCAGCAGCGCCAGGACAGGACCTTATTATGGCTACACCTTC. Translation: CASSARTGPYYGYTF.

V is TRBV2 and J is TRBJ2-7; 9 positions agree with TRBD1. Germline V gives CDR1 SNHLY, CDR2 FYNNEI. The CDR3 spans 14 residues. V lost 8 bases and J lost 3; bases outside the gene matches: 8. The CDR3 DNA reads TGTGCCAGCTCGACCTGGGACAGGGACTACGAGCAGTACTTC. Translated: CASSTWDRDYEQYF.

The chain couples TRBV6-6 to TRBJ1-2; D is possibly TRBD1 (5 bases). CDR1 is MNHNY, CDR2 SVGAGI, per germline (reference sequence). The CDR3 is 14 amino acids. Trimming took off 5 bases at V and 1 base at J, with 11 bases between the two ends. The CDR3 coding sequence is TGTGCCAGCAGTGATACAGGCATTAACTATGGCTACACCTTC. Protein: CASSDTGINYGYTF.

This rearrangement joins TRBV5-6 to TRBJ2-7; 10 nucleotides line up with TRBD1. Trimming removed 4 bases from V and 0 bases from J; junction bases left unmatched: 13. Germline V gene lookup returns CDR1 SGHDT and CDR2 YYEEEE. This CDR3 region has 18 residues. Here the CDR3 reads CASSLRPGTGEPSYEQYF. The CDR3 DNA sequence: TGTGCCAGCAGCCTACGTCCCGGGACAGGGGAACCCTCCTACGAGCAGTACTTC. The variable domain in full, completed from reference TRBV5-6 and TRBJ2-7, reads DAGVTQSPTHLIKTRGQQVTLRCSPKSGHDTVSWYQQALGQGPQFIFQYYEEEERQRGNFPDRFSGHQFPNYSSELNVNALLLGDSALYLCASSLRPGTGEPSYEQYFGPGTRLTVT.

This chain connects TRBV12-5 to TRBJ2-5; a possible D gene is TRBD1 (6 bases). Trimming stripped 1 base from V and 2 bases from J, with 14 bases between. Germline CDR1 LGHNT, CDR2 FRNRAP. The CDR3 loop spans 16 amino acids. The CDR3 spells CASGLGAVGGQETQYF. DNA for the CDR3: TGTGCTAGTGGTTTGGGCGCAGTAGGGGGTCAAGAGACCCAGTACTTC. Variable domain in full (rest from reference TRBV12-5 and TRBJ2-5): DARVTQTPRHKVTEMGQEVTMRCQPILGHNTVFWYRQTMMQGLELLAYFRNRAPLDDSGMPKDRFSAEMPDATLATLKIQPSEPRDSAVYFCASGLGAVGGQETQYFGPGTRLLVL.

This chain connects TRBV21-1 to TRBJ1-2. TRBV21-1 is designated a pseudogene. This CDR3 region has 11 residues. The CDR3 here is CARPRVVGYTF. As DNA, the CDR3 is TGTGCCAGACCCCGGGTTGTAGGCTACACCTTC.

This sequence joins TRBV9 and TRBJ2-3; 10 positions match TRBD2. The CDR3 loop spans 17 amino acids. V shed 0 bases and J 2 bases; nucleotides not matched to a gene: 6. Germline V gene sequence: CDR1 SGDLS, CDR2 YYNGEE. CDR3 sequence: CASSVGGLAAVTDTQYF. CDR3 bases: TGTGCCAGCAGCGTAGGAGGACTAGCGGCAGTCACAGATACGCAGTATTTT.

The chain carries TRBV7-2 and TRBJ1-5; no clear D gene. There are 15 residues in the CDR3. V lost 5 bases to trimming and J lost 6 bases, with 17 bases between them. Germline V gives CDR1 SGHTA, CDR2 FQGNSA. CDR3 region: CASSPTYQVFQPQHF. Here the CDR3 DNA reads TGTGCCAGCAGCCCAACATATCAGGTCTTTCAGCCCCAGCATTTT.

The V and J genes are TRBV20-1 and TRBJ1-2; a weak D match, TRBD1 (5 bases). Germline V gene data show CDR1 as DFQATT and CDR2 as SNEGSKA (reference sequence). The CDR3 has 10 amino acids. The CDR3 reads CRPDMGGYTF. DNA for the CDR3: TGCAGACCGGACATGGGGGGCTACACCTTC.

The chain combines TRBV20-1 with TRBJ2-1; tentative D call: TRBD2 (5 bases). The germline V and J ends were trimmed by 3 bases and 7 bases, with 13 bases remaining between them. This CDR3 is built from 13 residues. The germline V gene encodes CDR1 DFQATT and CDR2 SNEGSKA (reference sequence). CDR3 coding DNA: TGCAGTGCTAGTGGGGTTCCGGGGAATGAGCAGTTCTTC. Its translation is CSASGVPGNEQFF.

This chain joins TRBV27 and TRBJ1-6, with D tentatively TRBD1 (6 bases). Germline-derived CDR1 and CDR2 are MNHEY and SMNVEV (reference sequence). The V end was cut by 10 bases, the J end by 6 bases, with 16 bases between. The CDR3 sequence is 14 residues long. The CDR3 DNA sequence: TGTGCCACCCAGCGCAGGGGCGCTAATTCACCCCTCCACTTT. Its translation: CATQRRGANSPLHF.

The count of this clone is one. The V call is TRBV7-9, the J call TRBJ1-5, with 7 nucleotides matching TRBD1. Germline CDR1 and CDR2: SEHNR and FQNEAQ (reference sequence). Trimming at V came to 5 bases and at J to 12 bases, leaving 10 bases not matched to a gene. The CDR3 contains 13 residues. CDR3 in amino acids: CASSALQGRSQHF. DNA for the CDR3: TGTGCCAGCAGCGCCTTACAGGGGCGCAGCCAGCATTTT. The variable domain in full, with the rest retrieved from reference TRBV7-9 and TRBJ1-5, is DTGVSQNPRHKITKRGQNVTFRCDPISEHNRLYWYRQTLGQGPEFLTYFQNEAQLEKSRLLSDRFSAERPKGSFSTLEIQRTEQGDSAMYLCASSALQGRSQHFGDGTRLSIL.

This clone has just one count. The CDR3 region is CASSSSGGAYYGYTF. The CDR3, as DNA: TGTGCCAGCAGCTCATCAGGGGGCGCTTACTATGGCTACACCTTC. This sequence joins TRBV28 and TRBJ1-2; the match to TRBD1 covers 8 bases. V shed 6 bases, J shed 3 bases, and the junction held 9 bases outside the gene matches. CDR3 size: 15 residues. Germline values: CDR1 MDHEN, CDR2 SYDVKM.

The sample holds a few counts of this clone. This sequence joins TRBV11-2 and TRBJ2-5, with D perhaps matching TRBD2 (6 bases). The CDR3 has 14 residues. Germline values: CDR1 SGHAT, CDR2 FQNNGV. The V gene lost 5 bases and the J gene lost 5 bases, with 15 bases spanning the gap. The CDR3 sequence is CASSASLGGETQYF. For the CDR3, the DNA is TGTGCCAGCAGCGCATCTTTGGGGGGTGAGACCCAGTACTTC.

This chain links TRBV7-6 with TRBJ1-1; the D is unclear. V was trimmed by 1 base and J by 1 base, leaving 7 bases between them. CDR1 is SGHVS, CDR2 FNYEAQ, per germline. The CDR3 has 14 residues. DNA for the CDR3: TGTGCCAGCAGCTTAGGGGAGGGGAACACTGAAGCTTTCTTT. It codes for CASSLGEGNTEAFF.

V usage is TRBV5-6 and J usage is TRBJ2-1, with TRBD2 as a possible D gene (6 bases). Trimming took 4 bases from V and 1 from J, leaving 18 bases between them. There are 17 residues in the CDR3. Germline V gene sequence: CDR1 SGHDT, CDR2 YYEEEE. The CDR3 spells CASSHLRLGLSYNEQFF. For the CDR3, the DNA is TGTGCCAGCAGCCACCTACGTCTGGGACTGTCCTACAATGAGCAGTTCTTC.

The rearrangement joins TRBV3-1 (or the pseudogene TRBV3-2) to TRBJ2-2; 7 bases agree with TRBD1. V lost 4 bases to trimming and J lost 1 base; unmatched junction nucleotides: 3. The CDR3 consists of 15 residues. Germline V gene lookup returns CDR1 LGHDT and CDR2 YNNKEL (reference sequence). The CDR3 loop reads CASSLRQGNTGELFF. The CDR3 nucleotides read TGTGCCAGCAGCCTTAGACAGGGGAACACCGGGGAGCTGTTTTTT.